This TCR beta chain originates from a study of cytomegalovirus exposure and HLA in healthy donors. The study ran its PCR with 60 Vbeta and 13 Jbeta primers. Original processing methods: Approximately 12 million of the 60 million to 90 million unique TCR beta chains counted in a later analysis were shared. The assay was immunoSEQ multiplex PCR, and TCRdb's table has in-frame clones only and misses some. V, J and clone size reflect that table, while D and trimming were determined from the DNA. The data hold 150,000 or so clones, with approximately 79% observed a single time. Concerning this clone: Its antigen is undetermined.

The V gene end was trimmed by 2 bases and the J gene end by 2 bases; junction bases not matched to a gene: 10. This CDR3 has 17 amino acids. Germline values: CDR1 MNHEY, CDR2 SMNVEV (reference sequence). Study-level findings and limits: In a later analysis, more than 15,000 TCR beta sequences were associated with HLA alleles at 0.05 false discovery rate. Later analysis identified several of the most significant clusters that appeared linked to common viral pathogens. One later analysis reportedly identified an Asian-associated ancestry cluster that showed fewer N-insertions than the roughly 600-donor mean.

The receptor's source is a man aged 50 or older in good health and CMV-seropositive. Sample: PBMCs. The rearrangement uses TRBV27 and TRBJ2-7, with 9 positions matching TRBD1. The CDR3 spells CASSLKTGTGFPYEQYF. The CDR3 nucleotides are TGTGCCAGCAGTTTAAAGACCGGGACAGGGTTTCCCTACGAGCAGTACTTC.